A selection of T cell receptor beta chains follows, all from one sample in a study of cytomegalovirus exposure and HLA in healthy donors. Clones were read by immunoSEQ multiplex PCR, and TCRdb kept only the in-frame ones, dropping some. Altogether over 150,000 clones are present, around 82% being singletons, with the ten largest covering less than 3.5%. Input material: PBMCs. These receptor sequences come from a woman in her 30s in good health and CMV-seronegative. Each CDR3 is given with its conserved first and last residue. The D gene is left open where the match is weak. Size tells how often a clone was seen (once, few, many) or the class of an expanded clone, and some rows leave it out.

J gene	D gene	clone size	V gene	CDR3 protein	CDR3 DNA
TRBJ2-5	TRBD1	NA	TRBV15	CATSRGILTGGQETQYF	TGTGCCACCAGCAGAGGGATATTGACAGGGGGACAAGAGACCCAGTACTTC
TRBJ1-2	NA	NA	TRBV30	CAGVEGSTGYGYTF	TGTGCCGGGGTTGAGGGTTCTACTGGCTATGGCTACACCTTC
TRBJ2-7	TRBD2	few	TRBV7-8	CASSSRSGLAFEQYF	TGTGCCAGCAGCTCGAGGTCCGGACTAGCTTTCGAGCAGTACTTC
TRBJ1-3	NA	few	TRBV9	CASSDGGGNSGNTIYF	TGTGCCAGCAGTGATGGAGGCGGGAACTCTGGAAACACCATATATTTT
TRBJ1-2	TRBD1	few	TRBV18	CASSPGQGALYGYTF	TGTGCCAGCTCACCAGGACAGGGGGCCCTCTATGGCTACACCTTC
TRBJ2-7	TRBD2	NA	TRBV6-4	CASSAPPSRGGALGEQYF	TGTGCCAGCAGTGCGCCACCCTCCCGCGGGGGGGCTCTGGGCGAGCAGTACTTC
TRBJ1-3	NA	NA	TRBV2	CASSRSGDTIYF	TGTGCCAGCAGTAGGAGTGGAGACACCATATATTTT
TRBJ1-1	NA	few	TRBV7-4	CASSSPGQWTTEAFF	TGTGCCAGCAGCTCCCCGGGACAATGGACCACTGAAGCTTTCTTT
TRBJ2-3	TRBD1	NA	TRBV10-3	CAIREQGSTDTQYF	TGTGCCATCAGGGAACAGGGGTCCACAGATACGCAGTATTTT
TRBJ2-7	NA	once	TRBV7-2	CASSLDRANYEQYF	TGTGCCAGCAGCTTAGACCGCGCAAACTACGAGCAGTACTTC
TRBJ1-5	NA	NA	TRBV27	CASSFGISQPQHF	TGTGCCAGCAGTTTCGGGATTTCTCAGCCCCAGCATTTT
TRBJ1-1	NA	few	TRBV28	CASSSLPQTGRHTEAFF	TGTGCCAGCAGTTCGCTCCCCCAAACAGGTCGGCATACTGAAGCTTTCTTT
TRBJ1-1	NA	NA	TRBV7-3	CASSVGQNTEAFF	TGTGCCAGCAGCGTGGGACAGAACACTGAAGCTTTCTTT
TRBJ1-1	NA	NA	TRBV6-5	CASSYGWATDTEAFF	TGTGCCAGCAGTTATGGGTGGGCAACCGACACTGAAGCTTTCTTT
TRBJ2-7	NA	NA	TRBV7-9	CASSSYRDTSYEQYF	TGTGCCAGCAGCTCCTACCGGGACACCTCCTACGAGCAGTACTTC
TRBJ2-3	NA	NA	TRBV29-1	CSAGWPADTQYF	TGCAGCGCAGGGTGGCCGGCAGATACGCAGTATTTT
TRBJ1-2	TRBD1	few	TRBV4-2	CASSPLHGQGEGGYTF	TGTGCCAGCAGCCCCCTTCATGGGCAGGGGGAAGGTGGCTACACCTTC
TRBJ2-1	NA	NA	TRBV27	CASSRWGERDEQFF	TGTGCCAGCAGTCGGTGGGGGGAGAGGGATGAGCAGTTCTTC
TRBJ1-1	NA	NA	TRBV7-8	CASSLVWPTDTEAFF	TGTGCCAGCAGCTTAGTCTGGCCCACAGACACTGAAGCTTTCTTT
TRBJ1-4	NA	NA	TRBV7-9	CSSSLALGAKLFF	TGTTCCAGCAGCTTAGCGCTTGGGGCAAAACTGTTTTTT
TRBJ2-7	NA	NA	TRBV28	CASSFALGWGSYEQYF	TGTGCCAGCAGTTTTGCTCTCGGGTGGGGCTCCTACGAGCAGTACTTC
TRBJ1-5	NA	NA	TRBV27	CASSLYWGRDQPQHF	TGTGCCAGCAGTTTATATTGGGGCAGAGATCAGCCCCAGCATTTT
TRBJ2-2	TRBD1	NA	TRBV19	CASRGLTNTGELFF	TGTGCCTCGAGGGGGCTGACGAACACCGGGGAGCTGTTTTTT
TRBJ2-1	NA	NA	TRBV29-1	CSVEDPGRTYSEQFF	TGCAGCGTTGAAGACCCCGGGAGAACCTACAGTGAGCAGTTCTTC
TRBJ1-2	NA	NA	TRBV10-3	CAISPTGLQGYTF	TGTGCCATCAGTCCTACAGGGCTTCAGGGCTACACCTTC
TRBJ1-4	TRBD1	few	TRBV5-1	CASSLVGTGVEKLFF	TGCGCCAGCAGCTTGGTCGGGACAGGGGTTGAAAAACTGTTTTTT
TRBJ1-6	NA	NA	TRBV18	CASSQQGHNSPLHF	TGTGCCAGCTCACAACAGGGACATAATTCACCCCTCCACTTT
TRBJ2-7	TRBD1	NA	TRBV7-9	CASSSTGTGDYEQYF	TGTGCCAGCAGCTCAACCGGGACAGGGGACTACGAGCAGTACTTC
TRBJ2-5	NA	NA	TRBV1	CTSSQDPMRDQETQYF	TGCACCAGCAGCCAAGACCCAATGAGGGACCAAGAGACCCAGTACTTC
TRBJ2-4	TRBD2	NA	TRBV13	CASSSGHRGGIVQYF	TGTGCCAGCAGCTCGGGGCACCGGGGGGGGATAGTTCAGTACTTC
TRBJ1-2	NA	NA	TRBV5-1	CASSLEISGNYGYTF	TGCGCCAGCAGCTTGGAAATCTCAGGGAACTATGGCTACACCTTC
TRBJ1-2	NA	NA	TRBV4-1	CASSQEQGYGYTF	TGCGCCAGCAGCCAAGAGCAGGGCTATGGCTACACCTTC
TRBJ2-1	NA	NA	TRBV5-1	CASSLVTGQPAGGEQFF	TGCGCCAGCAGCTTGGTCACCGGGCAGCCCGCAGGAGGAGAGCAGTTCTTC
TRBJ2-7	NA	NA	TRBV7-3	CASSLGAGTSYEQYF	TGTGCCAGCAGCTTAGGCGCGGGGACCTCCTACGAGCAGTACTTC
TRBJ2-7	NA	NA	TRBV5-5	CASSLAAGWQYF	TGTGCCAGCAGCTTGGCAGCAGGGTGGCAGTACTTC